These T cell receptor beta chains were read from a single sample in a study of control samples from healthy donors and cancer patients. Sequencing was performed with immunoSEQ multiplex PCR; in TCRdb, only in-frame clones are kept and a portion is missing. The sample contains some 140,000 clones, roughly 92% of which appear only once. Sequencing used blood. The receptors originated from a man younger than 45 in good health. Each CDR3 is given without its conserved first and last residue. Size is omitted from some rows. Given values are once, few, many or a class for expanded clones.

clone_size	v_call	cdr3_length	j_call	cdr3_aa
-	TRBV29-1	12	TRBJ2-2	SVGLAGGTGELF
-	TRBV27	12	TRBJ1-5	ASKDLLGNQPQH
-	TRBV24-1	13	TRBJ1-2	ATSRTGTPGEGYT
-	TRBV24-1	11	TRBJ1-2	ATRHGTPWGYT
-	TRBV3-1/TRBV3-2	12	TRBJ1-2	ASSQRTGEISYT
-	TRBV30	11	TRBJ1-2	AWSRDSPYGYT
-	TRBV7-9	13	TRBJ2-1	ASSRDGSSYNEQF
-	TRBV7-9	11	TRBJ2-7	ASSLGGAGEQY
-	TRBV5-6	11	TRBJ1-2	ASSFQQNYGYT
-	TRBV7-9	13	TRBJ2-3	ASSLRRSGGDTQY
-	TRBV15	15	TRBJ1-3	ATRNRGPLSSGNTIY
-	TRBV5-1	14	TRBJ2-4	ASSMGQGLAKNIQY
-	TRBV30	11	TRBJ2-1	AWTRDRVGEQF
-	TRBV10-3	13	TRBJ1-5	AISEGQGVGQPQH
-	TRBV28	12	TRBJ2-1	ASSFPGGINEQF
-	TRBV4-1	14	TRBJ2-1	ASSQVGRGQYNEQF
once	TRBV27	13	TRBJ2-7	ASRYAGTGVYEQY
-	TRBV6-4	12	TRBJ2-1	ASSDQGFSDEQF
once	TRBV27	13	TRBJ1-4	ASSLLGGANEKLF
-	TRBV25-1	10	TRBJ1-3	ASSAPGYTIY
-	TRBV7-9	13	TRBJ1-1	ASSLGRTGLPEAF
-	TRBV5-4	12	TRBJ1-2	ASTNPRDGYGYT
-	TRBV24-1	10	TRBJ1-2	ATSEYNYGYT
-	TRBV6-4	13	TRBJ1-1	ASSERQGEDTEAF
-	TRBV9	11	TRBJ1-1	ASSVKGNTEAF
-	TRBV28	15	TRBJ2-7	ASSSLGLAGLSYEQY
-	TRBV5-4	13	TRBJ1-6	ASSLEGQDNSPLH
-	TRBV6-1	13	TRBJ1-5	ASSERGPQSRPQH
-	TRBV9	11	TRBJ1-1	ASTRRQNTEAF
few	TRBV19	13	TRBJ2-2	ASSLAQGITGELF
once	TRBV11-3	13	TRBJ2-7	ASSPGTGHIYEQY
-	TRBV19	13	TRBJ2-7	ASSMEPGQTYEQY
once	TRBV11-3	12	TRBJ2-2	ASSLSSYGGELF
once	TRBV10-3	11	TRBJ1-3	ATAPTSGNTIY
once	TRBV21-1	12	TRBJ1-3	ASSTVAFWNTIY
-	TRBV28	14	TRBJ1-2	ASSFPSGTSRYGYT
-	TRBV28	13	TRBJ2-5	ASRLAGGAGETQY
-	TRBV7-2	13	TRBJ1-1	ASSSHAGINTEAF
-	TRBV27	15	TRBJ1-6	ASRSPISGGFNSPLH
once	TRBV7-2	13	TRBJ1-2	ASSLGLRQFYGYT
-	TRBV28	12	TRBJ1-5	ASSDLLSNQPQH
-	TRBV28	12	TRBJ2-1	ALNPDGESNEQF
-	TRBV19	12	TRBJ2-1	ASSFGSSYNEQF
-	TRBV11-3	14	TRBJ1-6	ASSLDVWGSGSPLH
-	TRBV18	12	TRBJ1-3	ASSPDPSGNTIY
once	TRBV13	13	TRBJ1-1	ASSLALDPNTEAF
-	TRBV6-2/TRBV6-3	11	TRBJ2-2	ASSLSGSGELF
once	TRBV2	13	TRBJ1-4	ASRGWGLTNEKLF
once	TRBV7-8	17	TRBJ1-5	ASSLLSTVTGGLVQPQH
-	TRBV7-9	13	TRBJ2-3	ASSLRQGSTDTQY
-	TRBV9	12	TRBJ2-2	ASRGTVNTGELF
few	TRBV6-4	12	TRBJ1-1	ASSESPGAAEAF
-	TRBV4-2	14	TRBJ2-7	ASSQESSVPSYEQY
-	TRBV28	13	TRBJ1-6	ASSPRGADNSPLH
-	TRBV7-2	15	TRBJ2-3	ASSSTFLAGVSDTQY
-	TRBV27	15	TRBJ2-7	ASSTTSRGLAGREQY
-	TRBV4-3	13	TRBJ2-1	ASSPQLDTYNEQF
-	TRBV27	14	TRBJ1-2	ASSSGLGAVFQGYT
-	TRBV5-4	15	TRBJ2-2	ASSPTSGRADTGELF